This entry describes one TCR beta chain. Its antigen is currently unknown. This sample was included in a study of T cell repertoires in cytomegalovirus infection. TCRdb re-called the reads with MiXCR, one entry per CDR3 protein. Among tens of thousands of distinct CDR3 sequences listed, around 40% were seen once. The source of this sequence is a human donor in good health (CMV status not recorded). Some clones in this sample may be carry-over from other donors' samples. Sequencing was performed on CD8+ T cells from cultured PBMCs, taken from culture after CMV antigen stimulation.

CDR3 region: CASSWGSGGTYNEQFF. CDR3 in DNA: TGTGCCAGCAGCTGGGGTAGCGGGGGCACGTACAATGAGCAGTTCTTC. The chain employs TRBV5-6 and TRBJ2-1, with 9 bases fitting TRBD2. Germline CDR1 and CDR2: SGHDT and YYEEEE. V gave up 3 bases and J gave up 4 bases; unmatched junction bases: 8. This CDR3 contains 16 residues.